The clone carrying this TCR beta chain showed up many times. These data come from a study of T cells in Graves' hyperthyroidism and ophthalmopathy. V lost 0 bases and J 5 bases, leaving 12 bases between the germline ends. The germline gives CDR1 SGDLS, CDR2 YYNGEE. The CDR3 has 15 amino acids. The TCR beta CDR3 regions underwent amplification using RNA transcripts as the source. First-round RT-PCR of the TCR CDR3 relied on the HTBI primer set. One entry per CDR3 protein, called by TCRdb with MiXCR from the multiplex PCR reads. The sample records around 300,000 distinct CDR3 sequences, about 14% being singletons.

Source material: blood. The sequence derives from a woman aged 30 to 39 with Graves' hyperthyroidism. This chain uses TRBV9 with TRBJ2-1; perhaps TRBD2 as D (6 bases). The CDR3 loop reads CASSVDREPHNEQFF. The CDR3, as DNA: TGTGCCAGCAGCGTAGATCGGGAGCCCCACAATGAGCAGTTCTTC.